Listed here are 8 T cell receptor beta chains from one sample, sequenced in a study of blood T cell repertoires in COVID-19. The assay was immunoSEQ multiplex PCR, and TCRdb's table has in-frame clones only and misses some. The sample yields over 350,000 clones, 88% seen once. Sequenced material: PBMCs or T cells enriched from blood (not recorded which). The receptors were sampled from a woman aged 25 to 39 with acute COVID-19.

The chain has TRBV13 and TRBJ1-4, with 10 nucleotides matching TRBD1. J was trimmed by 7 bases and V by 5 bases; bases with no gene match: 7. Germline assignment: CDR1 PRHDT and CDR2 FYEKMQ (reference sequence). This CDR3 has 15 amino acids. The CDR3 loop reads CASSGFRDRGEKLFF. CDR3 sequence (DNA): TGTGCCAGCAGCGGATTCCGGGACAGGGGTGAAAAACTGTTTTTT.

The V and J genes are TRBV7-9 and TRBJ1-2; TRBD1 aligns across 9 bases. The CDR3 is 17 residues long. In germline, CDR1 is SEHNR, CDR2 FQNEAQ (reference sequence). After removal of 3 bases from V and 4 bases from J, the junction contained 12 bases not matched to a gene. For the CDR3, the DNA is TGTGCCAGCAGCTTCCCACTTTCCGGGACAGGGATCTATGGCTACACCTTC. Its protein product is CASSFPLSGTGIYGYTF.

The chain joins TRBV19 to TRBJ1-1; perhaps TRBD1 as D (6 bases). The CDR3 loop spans 14 amino acids. CDR1 is LNHDA and CDR2 is SQIVND in the germline V gene (reference sequence). V was cut by 9 bases and J by 0 bases, with 14 bases left in between. CDR3 coding DNA: TGTGCCAGCAAAGCAACAGGGTTGAACACTGAAGCTTTCTTT. This translates into CASKATGLNTEAFF.

Here the CDR3 reads CASSEQAANTGELFF. In nucleotides, the CDR3 is TGCGCCAGCAGTGAACAGGCGGCGAACACCGGGGAGCTGTTTTTT. The V call is TRBV10-1, the J call TRBJ2-2; D possibly corresponds to TRBD1 (5 bases). This CDR3 spans 15 amino acids. With 3 bases removed from V and 0 bases from J, the gap between germline ends came to 8 bases. Germline V lookup: CDR1 WNHNN, CDR2 SYGVQD (reference sequence).

This chain connects TRBV6-2 or TRBV6-3 to TRBJ2-1; 11 nucleotides align to TRBD2. Germline trimming cut 2 bases from V and 6 bases from J; bases unmatched to any gene: 12. The germline gives CDR1 MNHEY, CDR2 SVGEGT. This CDR3 is built from 18 residues. CDR3 residues: CASSYPLVAGGLGNEQFF. CDR3 nucleotides: TGTGCCAGCAGTTACCCGTTAGTAGCGGGGGGGCTGGGCAATGAGCAGTTCTTC.

The V and J genes are TRBV5-1 and TRBJ2-3; no clear D gene. The CDR3 loop spans 15 amino acids. V was trimmed by 4 bases and J by 0 bases, leaving 12 bases between them. CDR1 is SGHRS and CDR2 is YFSETQ in the germline V gene. CDR3 residues: CASSRGKPSTDTQYF. DNA for the CDR3: TGCGCCAGCAGCCGCGGAAAGCCTAGCACAGATACGCAGTATTTT.

This chain joins TRBV19 and TRBJ1-1, with no clear D. The CDR3 covers 12 residues. V lost 6 bases and J 1 base, leaving 6 bases between the germline ends. Per the germline V gene, CDR1 is LNHDA and CDR2 is SQIVND (reference sequence). In DNA form, the CDR3 reads TGTGCCAGTAGGCGTTGGAACACTGAAGCTTTCTTT. This encodes CASRRWNTEAFF.

The V and J genes are TRBV10-1 and TRBJ2-1; D gene ambiguous. This CDR3 has 13 residues. CDR1 is WNHNN, CDR2 SYGVQD, per germline (reference sequence). V was clipped by 6 bases and J by 6 bases, with 12 bases between them. The CDR3: CASSLRNSNEQFF. The CDR3 region has the DNA TGCGCCAGCAGCCTCAGGAATAGCAATGAGCAGTTCTTC.